The T cell receptor beta chain under discussion was sequenced for a study of blood T cell repertoires in COVID-19. Overall study context: Samples representing acute and convalescent COVID-19 were sourced from the United States, Italy and Spain. The cDNA or gDNA used as material had been derived from T cells, B-cell-depleted T cells, or PBMCs.

As processed by the authors: Using reference gene primer amplification, nucleated cell counts were estimated. The method was immunoSEQ multiplex PCR; TCRdb's version includes in-frame clones alone and lacks a portion of them. That table is the source of V, J and clone size, and D and trimming were worked out from the DNA. Of about 39,000 clones in the sample, roughly 80% were seen once. Germline V gene data show CDR1 as SQVTM and CDR2 as ANQGSEA. Trimming took 7 bases from V and 5 from J, leaving 9 bases between them. This CDR3 contains 10 residues. The sequence was obtained from a man in his sixties in a cohort sampled during active COVID-19. Sequenced input: peripheral blood. This chain links TRBV29-1 with TRBJ2-7; maybe TRBD2 (6 bases). The chain's CDR3 is CSARGNEQYF. In nucleotides, the CDR3 is TGCAGCGCCCGGGGGAACGAGCAGTACTTC.